A single sample gave rise to the 11 T cell receptor beta chains below, sequenced in a study of T-cell memory formation after mild COVID-19. TCRdb called the 5' RACE reads again in MiXCR, with one record for every CDR3 protein. The sample has approximately 580,000 distinct CDR3 sequences; 20% are singletons. Input material: PBMCs or a T cell subset sorted from them (not recorded which). The receptors shown here come from an adult woman who had mild COVID-19 (a few samples of this study predate the infection). Cell type and time point are not known.

This clonotype was seen only a few times. The genes are TRBV5-1 and TRBJ2-2, with 8 bases matching TRBD1. V was clipped by 7 bases and J by 6 bases; unmatched bases: 11. The CDR3 has 15 amino acids. Looked up from germline, CDR1 is SGHRS and CDR2 is YFSETQ. The CDR3 loop is CASGKTGEYPGELFF. The CDR3 DNA follows: TGCGCCAGCGGGAAGACAGGGGAGTATCCCGGGGAGCTGTTTTTT.

This clonotype has only a few counts. The chain is built from TRBV5-1 and TRBJ2-5; tentative D call: TRBD1 (5 bases). In germline, CDR1 is SGHRS, CDR2 YFSETQ. V was shortened by 0 bases and J by 5 bases, with 11 bases between the two germline ends. This CDR3 is 14 amino acids long. Here the CDR3 DNA reads TGCGCCAGCAGCTTGGAAGGGGTTTGGGAGACCCAGTACTTC. Protein sequence: CASSLEGVWETQYF.

This chain links TRBV10-3 with TRBJ2-1; either TRBD1 or TRBD2 may supply D (5 bases each). Germline assignment: CDR1 ENHRY and CDR2 SYGVKD. The V and J ends lost 3 bases and 10 bases respectively, with 19 bases between them. There are 15 residues in the CDR3. CDR3 coding DNA: TGTGCCATCAGTGACTCCGCCGGGACCCTACTCGAGCAGTTCTTC. Translating it yields CAISDSAGTLLEQFF.

The sample holds many counts of this clonotype. The genes are TRBV4-2 and TRBJ1-2, with a tentative D call TRBD1 (6 bases). V was trimmed by 4 bases and J by 4 bases, leaving 7 bases between them. The germline gives CDR1 LGHNA, CDR2 YNFKEQ. The length of the CDR3 is 12 residues. The DNA of the CDR3 is TGTGCCAGCAGCCGGGACATCTATGGCTACACCTTC. Encoded protein: CASSRDIYGYTF.

The J gene is TRBJ2-1, the V gene TRBV27; perhaps TRBD2 as D (7 bases). This CDR3 has 15 residues. V lost 4 bases and J lost 9, with 19 bases in between. CDR1 is MNHEY and CDR2 is SMNVEV in the germline V gene (reference sequence). The CDR3 here is CASSSPLRGASEQFF. CDR3 DNA: TGTGCCAGCAGTTCGCCCCTCCGGGGGGCAAGTGAGCAGTTCTTC.

In DNA, the CDR3 is TGTGCCAGCAGTGTTCCGCGCGGGACTAGCGACTACGAGCAGTACTTC. It translates to CASSVPRGTSDYEQYF. The chain couples TRBV6-1 to TRBJ2-7, with 10 bases identical to TRBD2. V gave up 4 bases and J gave up 3 bases; unmatched junction bases: 9. The CDR3 is 16 residues long. Germline CDR1 and CDR2: MNHNS and SASEGT.

J is TRBJ1-3 and V is TRBV18; no reliable D call. CDR1 is KGHSH, CDR2 LQKENI, per germline. The CDR3 spans 13 residues. Trimming pared 9 bases from V and 0 bases from J, leaving 9 bases between. The CDR3 sequence is CASRQPSGNTIYF. The CDR3 DNA reads TGTGCCAGTAGACAACCCTCTGGAAACACCATATATTTT. The full variable domain, its missing parts supplied by reference TRBV18 and TRBJ1-3, is NAGVMQNPRHLVRRRGQEARLRCSPMKGHSHVYWYRQLPEEGLKFMVYLQKENIIDESGMPKERFSAEFPKEGPSILRIQQVVRGDSAAYFCASRQPSGNTIYFGEGSWLTVV.

The gene calls are TRBV6-2 or TRBV6-3 and TRBJ2-5; the match to TRBD2 covers 7 bases. This CDR3 is 12 amino acids long. Losses at the gene ends were 8 bases for V and 2 bases for J; bases not matched to a gene: 2. In germline, CDR1 is MNHEY, CDR2 SVGEGT. For the CDR3, the DNA is TGTGCCAGCGGAGCGGGGCAAGAGACCCAGTACTTC. Its protein product is CASGAGQETQYF.

This chain links TRBV15 with TRBJ2-3; the match to TRBD2 covers 9 bases. The V gene end was trimmed by 0 bases and the J gene end by 4 bases; junction bases not matched to a gene: 11. This CDR3 is 18 amino acids long. CDR1 is LNHNV and CDR2 is YYDKDF in the germline V gene (reference sequence). The CDR3 sequence: CATSRDSRLAGSSDTQYF. The CDR3, as DNA: TGTGCCACCAGCAGAGATTCTAGGCTAGCGGGGAGCTCAGATACGCAGTATTTT.

This clonotype was seen more than once but under ten times. The chain has TRBV6-5 and TRBJ2-1, with TRBD1 matching 8 bases. Germline V lookup: CDR1 MNHEY, CDR2 SVGAGI. The CDR3 extends over 16 amino acids. V lost 4 bases and J lost 5; bases outside the gene matches: 10. CDR3 nucleotide sequence: TGTGCCAGCAGTTTGCTCCGGACAGGGTCCCACAATGAGCAGTTCTTC. Translating it yields CASSLLRTGSHNEQFF.

This clonotype was detected ten times or more. The rearrangement joins TRBV11-2 to TRBJ2-3; D is unresolved. V was pared by 5 bases and J by 6 bases, with 18 bases between. The CDR3 is made up of 15 amino acids. Germline-derived CDR1 and CDR2 are SGHAT and FQNNGV. Here the CDR3 reads CASSPNSGVVDTQYF. The DNA of the CDR3 is TGTGCCAGCAGCCCCAACTCGGGTGTCGTGGATACGCAGTATTTT.